The rows below give T cell receptor beta chains drawn from one sample of a study of CD8 T cells in ankylosing spondylitis. TCRdb re-derived calls from the 5' RACE reads in MiXCR, one entry per CDR3 protein. Counted here are about 300,000 distinct CDR3 sequences, under 14% occurring once; the ten biggest clones make up 9.1%. Sequencing was carried out using blood, either unsorted or a sorted T cell fraction (not recorded which). Receptors originate from a female donor with ankylosing spondylitis or in good health (not recorded which). The CDR3 runs from the conserved cysteine through the conserved F or W. Each record gives: CDR3 DNA, CDR3 protein, J gene, V gene, D gene, clone size. A D gene is named only where the DNA matches it firmly. Rows may omit the clone size; those that give it use once, few, many or a size class.

TGTGCCTGGCGGGAGGGGCGAGGTGGCTACACCTTC,CAWREGRGGYTF,TRBJ1-2,TRBV30,-,many
TGCGCCAGCAGCCAACCCGCGTTGGGCCTATTCAATGAGCAGTTCTTC,CASSQPALGLFNEQFF,TRBJ2-1,TRBV4-3,-,-
TGCGCCAGCAGCCCGCCCGACAGCGCAGGAACTGAAGCTTTCTTT,CASSPPDSAGTEAFF,TRBJ1-1,TRBV5-1,-,many
TGTGCCAGCAGAATCAGGGAAAACACTGAAGCTTTCTTT,CASRIRENTEAFF,TRBJ1-1,TRBV28,-,many
TGTGCCAGCAGCTCCATGGTGGCCCAGTACTTC,CASSSMVAQYF,TRBJ2-5,TRBV11-2,-,many
TGTGCCAGCTCACAGGGACAGGGGGCATACACTGAAGCTTTCTTT,CASSQGQGAYTEAFF,TRBJ1-1,TRBV18,TRBD1,few
TGTGCCAGCAGCTCCTCCCCGACAGCTCATGGCTACACCTTC,CASSSSPTAHGYTF,TRBJ1-2,TRBV12-3/TRBV12-4,-,-
TGCAGTGCTAGACGTAGCTGGCCAGATACTTCGTGGTGGGAGCAGTACTTC,CSARRSWPDTSWWEQYF,TRBJ2-7,TRBV20-1,-,many
TGTGCCAGCTCTTCCTCTCCGAATCGGGCTAGCGGAGGGAGCTTAGGGCGCGCAGATACGCAGTATTTT,CASSSSPNRASGGSLGRADTQYF,TRBJ2-3,TRBV7-2,TRBD2,-
TGTGCCAGCAGCTTTAAGGACTGGAATGAAAAACTGTTTTTT,CASSFKDWNEKLFF,TRBJ1-4,TRBV5-6,-,-
TGCAGCGTTGCCTACCAAGAGACCCAGTACTTC,CSVAYQETQYF,TRBJ2-5,TRBV29-1,-,many
TGTGCCAGCAGCCCCTCGATTTTAGCTTTCTTT,CASSPSILAFF,TRBJ1-1,TRBV12-3/TRBV12-4,-,many
TGTGCCAGCAGCGAAGACAGCAACTCTGGAAACACCATATATTTT,CASSEDSNSGNTIYF,TRBJ1-3,TRBV28,-,-
TGTGCCAGCAGCCATAGAACAGGGGAAGCCAAAAACATTCAGTACTTC,CASSHRTGEAKNIQYF,TRBJ2-4,TRBV3-1,TRBD1,-
TGCGCCAGCAGCCAACAGGGTCCGAATGAGCAGTTCTTC,CASSQQGPNEQFF,TRBJ2-1,TRBV5-1,-,many
TGTGCCAGCAGCTTGACAGGACCTATGAACACTGAAGCTTTCTTT,CASSLTGPMNTEAFF,TRBJ1-1,TRBV7-9,-,few
TGTGCCTGGAGTCCCGGGACCGGGCGTAGCTCTGGAAACACCATATATTTT,CAWSPGTGRSSGNTIYF,TRBJ1-3,TRBV30,-,-
TGTGCCAGCAGCTTGGGGGTGACTAGCAACGAGCAGTACTTC,CASSLGVTSNEQYF,TRBJ2-7,TRBV5-4,TRBD2,many